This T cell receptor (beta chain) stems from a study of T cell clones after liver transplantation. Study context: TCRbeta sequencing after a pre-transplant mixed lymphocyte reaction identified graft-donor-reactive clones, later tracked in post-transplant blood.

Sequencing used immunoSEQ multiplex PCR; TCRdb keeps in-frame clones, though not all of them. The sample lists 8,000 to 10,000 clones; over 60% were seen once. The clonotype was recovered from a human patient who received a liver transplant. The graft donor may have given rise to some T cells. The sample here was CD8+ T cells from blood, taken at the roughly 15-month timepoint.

CDR3 region: CASAGTGYNSPLHF. DNA of the CDR3: TGTGCCAGCGCGGGAACAGGGTATAATTCACCCCTCCACTTT. The chain uses TRBV28 and TRBJ1-6, with D possibly being TRBD1 (6 bases). Trimming pared 8 bases from V and 4 bases from J, leaving 12 bases between. The CDR3 runs 14 residues. CDR1 and CDR2 from the germline V gene are MDHEN and SYDVKM.